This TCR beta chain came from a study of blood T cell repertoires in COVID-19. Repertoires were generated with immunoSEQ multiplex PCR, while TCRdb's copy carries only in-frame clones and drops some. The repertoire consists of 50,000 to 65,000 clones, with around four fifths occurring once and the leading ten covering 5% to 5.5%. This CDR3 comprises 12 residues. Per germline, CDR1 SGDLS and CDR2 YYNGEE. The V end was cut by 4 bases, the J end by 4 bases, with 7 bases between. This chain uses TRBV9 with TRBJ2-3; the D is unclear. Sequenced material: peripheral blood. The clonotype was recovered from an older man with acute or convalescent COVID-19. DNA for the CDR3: TGTGCCAGCAGCTTAAGCTCAGATACGCAGTATTTT. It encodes CASSLSSDTQYF.